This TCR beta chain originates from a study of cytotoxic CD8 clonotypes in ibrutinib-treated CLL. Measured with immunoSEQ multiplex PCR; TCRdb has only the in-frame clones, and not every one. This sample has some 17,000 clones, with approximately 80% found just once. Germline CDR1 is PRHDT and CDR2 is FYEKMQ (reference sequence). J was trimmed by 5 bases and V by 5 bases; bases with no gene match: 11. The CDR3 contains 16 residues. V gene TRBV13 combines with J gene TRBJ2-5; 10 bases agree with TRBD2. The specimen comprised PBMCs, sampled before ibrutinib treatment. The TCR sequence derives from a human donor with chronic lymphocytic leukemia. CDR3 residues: CASSPRLAGDGETQYF. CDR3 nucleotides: TGTGCCAGCAGCCCGCGGCTAGCGGGAGATGGGGAGACCCAGTACTTC.